These T cell receptor beta chains were read from a single sample in a study of blood T cell repertoires in COVID-19. The repertoire was sequenced with immunoSEQ multiplex PCR; TCRdb's copy has only in-frame clones and lacks some. Of hundreds of thousands of clones detected, roughly 87% appear once; the ten largest clones hold just over 7%. The sequenced material came from peripheral blood. These TCRs come from a man in his sixties who had recovered from COVID-19. Both conserved end residues are part of each CDR3. Fields, in order: clone size, V gene, J gene, CDR3 protein. A row's size may be missing; if present it is once, few, many or a size class.

NA	TRBV19	TRBJ1-2	CASSIALGQGAGGYTF
NA	TRBV7-2	TRBJ1-6	CASSLVPSNSPLHF
NA	TRBV5-1	TRBJ2-1	CASSLTPRDNEQFF
once	TRBV9	TRBJ2-7	CASSLTIGASSYEQYF
NA	TRBV30	TRBJ2-3	CAWGRQLTDTQYF
NA	TRBV15	TRBJ1-1	CATSRDYGWRTGGRTKVFF
NA	TRBV7-9	TRBJ1-1	CASSLLQGRNTEAFF
NA	TRBV11-2	TRBJ2-7	CASSLEGQGSYEQYF
once	TRBV6-5	TRBJ1-5	CASGQGALGNQPQHF
NA	TRBV18	TRBJ2-5	CASSRDRAVETQYF
NA	TRBV7-9	TRBJ2-5	CASSIDRDRGETQYF
NA	TRBV2	TRBJ2-7	CASSEALTGGTGEQYF
NA	TRBV28	TRBJ1-4	CASSEQGQGNEKLFF
NA	TRBV28	TRBJ1-4	CASSFWATNEKLFF
few	TRBV12-5	TRBJ2-7	CASGLVSRVVEQYF
NA	TRBV2	TRBJ1-3	CASGLGQGARNTIYF
NA	TRBV29-1	TRBJ1-5	CSVEDTIGQPQHF
NA	TRBV7-9	TRBJ2-3	CASSLATSGDGTDTQYF
NA	TRBV18	TRBJ2-1	CASSSTGESDEQFF
NA	TRBV19	TRBJ1-2	CASSIPGQAPNYGYTF
NA	TRBV18	TRBJ2-7	CASSSEVAAGYEQYF
NA	TRBV5-6	TRBJ2-7	CASSPVGSRYEQYF
NA	TRBV9	TRBJ2-2	CASTLGENTGELFF
NA	TRBV21-1	TRBJ1-2	CASSWRQGAPGYTF
NA	TRBV9	TRBJ2-1	CASSVDLGGEQFF
NA	TRBV19	TRBJ1-4	CASSIVGQGGEKLFF
NA	TRBV27	TRBJ2-3	CASNKPRDRSTDTQYF
once	TRBV30	TRBJ1-1	CAWRRRGGTEAFF
NA	TRBV3-1/TRBV3-2	TRBJ2-3	CASSPWRGEEDTQYF
NA	TRBV6-1	TRBJ1-5	CASSDQIQSNQPQHF
NA	TRBV15	TRBJ1-3	CATSRTTGTENTIYF
NA	TRBV11-2	TRBJ1-4	CASRGNWRSTNEKLFF
NA	TRBV5-1	TRBJ1-5	CASSVQGGRGPQHF
NA	TRBV5-4	TRBJ2-1	CASKKRGSYNEQFF
NA	TRBV27	TRBJ2-3	CASSPRTASTDTQYF
NA	TRBV5-1	TRBJ2-7	CASFQATANEQYF
NA	TRBV11-2	TRBJ2-7	CASSSLRRYSRVPYEQYF
NA	TRBV5-1	TRBJ2-4	CASSFGEMNIQYF
NA	TRBV7-2	TRBJ1-2	CASSPRTRHTYGYTF
NA	TRBV27	TRBJ1-1	CASSLSPGDTEAFF